These 29 T cell receptor beta chains originate from one sample sequenced in a study of graft-versus-host responses after intestinal transplantation. Their specific antigens are unknown. Here immunoSEQ multiplex PCR was the method, and the copy in TCRdb shows in-frame clones only, minus some. This sample has just over 95,000 clones, with about 94% found just once. The sequencing here drew on unstimulated CD4+ T cells sorted from spleen or lymph node cells, taken before intestinal transplant. The receptor source for this set is a human donor who received an intestinal transplant.

This chain connects TRBV2 to TRBJ1-6, with TRBD1 matching over 8 bases. This CDR3 has 14 amino acids. CDR1 is SNHLY, CDR2 FYNNEI, per germline. The J segment lost 9 bases and the V segment lost 7 bases, leaving 8 bases of the junction unmatched. The CDR3 reads CASISDRVSSPLHF. Here the CDR3 DNA reads TGTGCCAGCATCTCGGACAGGGTCAGTTCACCCCTCCACTTT. Full variable domain (missing parts from reference TRBV2 and TRBJ1-6): EPEVTQTPSHQVTQMGQEVILRCVPISNHLYFYWYRQILGQKVEFLVSFYNNEISEKSEIFDDQFSVERPDGSNFTLKIRSTKLEDSAMYFCASISDRVSSPLHFGNGTRLTVT.

This sequence joins TRBV2 and TRBJ2-7; TRBD2 matches 8 bases. V was pared by 8 bases and J by 2 bases, with 11 bases of the junction left unmatched. CDR1 SNHLY and CDR2 FYNNEI come from the germline V gene. CDR3 length: 15 residues. The CDR3 nucleotides are TGTGCCAGCTTGACGAGGGAGCGGGAGACCTACGAGCAGTACTTC. Translation gives CASLTRERETYEQYF.

Only one count was recorded for this clone. The chain links TRBV6-6 to TRBJ2-3; D is possibly TRBD2 (5 bases). From germline, CDR1 is MNHNY and CDR2 SVGAGI (reference sequence). The CDR3 is 14 residues long. The ends were cut back, 7 bases at V and 6 bases at J, with 17 bases in the middle. Here the CDR3 reads CASNRGSYLDTQYF. CDR3 nucleotide sequence: TGTGCCAGCAATCGGGGTAGTTATCTGGATACGCAGTATTTT.

The CDR3 protein is CASSMGPQIAKNIQYF. The CDR3 coding sequence is TGTGCCAGTAGTATGGGGCCGCAAATAGCCAAAAACATTCAGTACTTC. The rearrangement joins TRBV19 to TRBJ2-4; weak D call: TRBD1 (5 bases). The CDR3 consists of 16 residues. The germline V gene has CDR1 LNHDA and CDR2 SQIVND (reference sequence). Trimming stripped 3 bases from V and 0 bases from J, with 12 bases between.

V usage is TRBV4-1 and J usage is TRBJ2-5, with 10 bases that match TRBD2. The end of the DNA aligns better with TRBJ2-7, so the J call may be wrong. Germline assignment: CDR1 MGHRA and CDR2 YSYEKL. This CDR3 is 16 amino acids long. The CDR3 region is CASSPRVAGGRNEQYF. The CDR3 nucleotides read TGCGCCAGCAGCCCCCGGGTAGCGGGAGGAAGGAACGAGCAGTACTTC.

The rearrangement uses TRBV10-2 and TRBJ2-7, with TRBD1 as a possible D gene (6 bases). V was pared by 4 bases and J by 3 bases, with 13 bases between. This CDR3 spans 14 amino acids. CDR1 and CDR2 (germline): WSHSY, SAAADI. DNA for the CDR3: TGCGCCAGCAGTGTTTGGGGGCAGAACTACGAGCAGTACTTC. Its translation is CASSVWGQNYEQYF.

The genes are TRBV11-3 and TRBJ1-1, with 11 bases lining up with TRBD1. This CDR3 is built from 17 residues. CDR1 is SGHNT and CDR2 is YENEEA in the germline V gene. Losses at the gene ends were 1 base for V and 3 bases for J; bases not matched to a gene: 7. Written as DNA, the CDR3 is TGTGCCAGCAGCTTAGGCCGGGACAGGGGGTGGGACACTGAAGCTTTCTTT. Protein: CASSLGRDRGWDTEAFF.

The rearrangement uses TRBV18 and TRBJ2-7, with D possibly TRBD1 on 6 matching bases. Germline CDR1 and CDR2: KGHSH and LQKENI. Trimming pared 5 bases from V and 2 bases from J, leaving 19 bases between. CDR3 size: 16 residues. This CDR3 is CASSTLGRDKPYEQYF. CDR3 nucleotides: TGTGCCAGCTCAACCCTTGGTAGGGACAAACCCTACGAGCAGTACTTC.

The genes are TRBV27 and TRBJ2-7; perhaps TRBD1 as D (6 bases). Per germline, CDR1 MNHEY and CDR2 SMNVEV (reference sequence). This CDR3 region has 14 residues. Trimming removed 6 bases from V and 3 bases from J, with 15 bases in between. Here the CDR3 DNA reads TGTGCCAGCAGCTCCTACGGACAGCACTACGAGCAGTACTTC. Protein product: CASSSYGQHYEQYF.

The V call is TRBV5-1, the J call TRBJ2-3; TRBD1 matches 7 bases. The J segment lost 2 bases and the V segment lost 3 bases, leaving 6 bases of the junction unmatched. CDR1 is SGHRS, CDR2 YFSETQ, per germline. The CDR3 is made up of 15 amino acids. For the CDR3, the DNA is TGCGCCAGCAGCTCGACAGGGCAACCCACAGATACGCAGTATTTT. Amino acid sequence: CASSSTGQPTDTQYF.

For the CDR3, the DNA is TGTGCCAGCAGTTTCATAATACCGGGGAGCCCATGGGACACTGAAGCTTTCTTT. Translation: CASSFIIPGSPWDTEAFF. This chain uses TRBV28 with TRBJ1-1; D gene unclear. CDR3 length: 18 residues. V shed 3 bases and J shed 3 bases, with 23 bases lying between them. Germline CDR1 reads MDHEN; CDR2 reads SYDVKM. The full variable domain, in which reference TRBV28 and TRBJ1-1 provide the parts outside the CDR3, is DVKVTQSSRYLVKRTGEKVFLECVQDMDHENMFWYRQDPGLGLRLIYFSYDVKMKEKGDIPEGYSVSREKKERFSLILESASTNQTSMYLCASSFIIPGSPWDTEAFFGQGTRLTVV.

The rearrangement joins TRBV5-5 to TRBJ1-6; 7 nucleotides agree with TRBD1. CDR1 and CDR2 from the germline V gene are SGHKS and YYEKEE (reference sequence). The V segment lost 2 bases and the J segment 5 bases; nucleotides outside the gene matches: 4. This CDR3 comprises 15 residues. The CDR3 DNA sequence: TGTGCCAGCAGCTTTCTTGACAGGGATAATTCACCCCTCCACTTT. Amino acid sequence: CASSFLDRDNSPLHF.

This clone was observed once. The V call is TRBV6-1, the J call TRBJ2-7; D remains ambiguous. Germline V gene data show CDR1 as MNHNS and CDR2 as SASEGT. The CDR3 covers 14 residues. V was cut by 1 base and J by 1 base, with 8 bases left in between. CDR3 protein: CASSEVWSSYEQYF. CDR3 sequence (DNA): TGTGCCAGCAGTGAAGTTTGGAGTTCCTACGAGCAGTACTTC.

This clone was counted a single time. The V gene is TRBV5-1, the J gene TRBJ2-5; the match to TRBD1 covers 7 bases. Germline V gene data show CDR1 as SGHRS and CDR2 as YFSETQ. Trimming at V came to 0 bases and at J to 2 bases, leaving 1 base not matched to a gene. CDR3 size: 14 residues. CDR3 DNA: TGCGCCAGCAGCTTGGGGGGACAGCAAGAGACCCAGTACTTC. Translation gives CASSLGGQQETQYF.

The chain combines TRBV5-1 with TRBJ2-5; D is uncertain. CDR3 length equals 12 residues. With 0 bases removed from V and 5 bases from J, the gap between germline ends came to 5 bases. Germline CDR1 reads SGHRS; CDR2 reads YFSETQ. CDR3 nucleotides: TGCGCCAGCAGCTTGGCCATGGAGACCCAGTACTTC. Amino acids: CASSLAMETQYF.

The chain carries TRBV5-4 and TRBJ2-7, with 14 bases that match TRBD2. CDR1 is SGHNT and CDR2 is YYREEE in the germline V gene (reference sequence). The V and J ends lost 3 bases and 0 bases, in that order; junction bases with no gene match: 2. The CDR3 has 16 amino acids. The CDR3 loop is CASSWGLAGASYEQYF. The DNA of the CDR3 is TGTGCCAGCAGCTGGGGACTAGCGGGAGCCTCCTACGAGCAGTACTTC.

The V gene is TRBV5-1, the J gene TRBJ2-4; the D gene is possibly TRBD2 (5 bases). Trimming shortened V by 6 bases and J by 8 bases, and 18 bases separated the two germline ends. Germline V gene data show CDR1 as SGHRS and CDR2 as YFSETQ. The CDR3 consists of 14 residues. This chain's CDR3 is CASTDPRASDIQYF. CDR3 DNA: TGCGCCAGCACGGACCCGAGGGCCTCTGACATTCAGTACTTC.

The chain links TRBV9 to TRBJ2-3; 16 positions agree with TRBD2. Trimming at V came to 2 bases and at J to 9 bases, leaving 3 bases not matched to a gene. Germline-derived CDR1 and CDR2 are SGDLS and YYNGEE. CDR3 length: 15 amino acids. CDR3 in amino acids: CASSVGLAGGLTQYF. DNA of the CDR3: TGTGCCAGCAGCGTGGGACTAGCGGGGGGGCTGACGCAGTATTTT.

J is TRBJ1-1 and V is TRBV6-5; tentative D call: TRBD1 (6 bases). The CDR3 is 13 residues long. The V gene lost 6 bases and the J gene lost 1 base, with 9 bases spanning the gap. In germline, CDR1 is MNHEY, CDR2 SVGAGI. Written as DNA, the CDR3 is TGTGCCAGCAGCTCGGGACAGAACACTGAAGCTTTCTTT. It codes for CASSSGQNTEAFF.

The V gene is TRBV27, the J gene TRBJ2-7, with 8 positions matching TRBD2. CDR3 length: 14 amino acids. CDR1 is MNHEY and CDR2 is SMNVEV in the germline V gene (reference sequence). The V and J ends lost 2 bases and 2 bases, in that order; junction bases with no gene match: 2. The CDR3 is CASSLRGGAYEQYF. In nucleotides, the CDR3 is TGTGCCAGCAGTTTACGGGGGGGTGCCTACGAGCAGTACTTC.

The rearrangement uses TRBV18 and TRBJ2-6, with D maybe TRBD1 (6 bases). The CDR3 totals 14 residues. Trimming removed 5 bases from V and 4 bases from J, with 9 bases in between. In germline, CDR1 is KGHSH, CDR2 LQKENI. CDR3 protein: CASSTGSGANVLTF. CDR3 DNA: TGTGCCAGCTCAACAGGGAGCGGGGCCAACGTCCTGACTTTC.

This clone appeared once. The chain couples TRBV18 to TRBJ1-1, with 10 bases identical to TRBD1. The CDR3 length is 16 residues. After removal of 0 bases from V and 4 bases from J, the junction contained 5 bases not matched to a gene. Germline CDR1 and CDR2: KGHSH and LQKENI. The CDR3 DNA reads TGTGCCAGCTCACCACCTGGGACAGGGGCTGGCACTGAAGCTTTCTTT. Its protein is CASSPPGTGAGTEAFF. Combining the CDR3 with reference TRBV18 and TRBJ1-1 gives the whole variable domain NAGVMQNPRHLVRRRGQEARLRCSPMKGHSHVYWYRQLPEEGLKFMVYLQKENIIDESGMPKERFSAEFPKEGPSILRIQQVVRGDSAAYFCASSPPGTGAGTEAFFGQGTRLTVV.

The chain couples TRBV29-1 to TRBJ1-2, with D tentatively TRBD1 (5 bases). The CDR3 totals 11 residues. Germline V gene sequence: CDR1 SQVTM, CDR2 ANQGSEA. The V gene lost 6 bases and the J gene lost 8 bases, with 13 bases spanning the gap. CDR3: CSVARGDGYTF. CDR3 bases: TGCAGCGTCGCTCGGGGGGACGGCTACACCTTC.

V is TRBV11-2 and J is TRBJ2-5, with D tentatively TRBD2 (6 bases). This CDR3 region has 17 residues. Germline CDR1 and CDR2: SGHAT and FQNNGV. Trimming took off 1 base at V and 1 base at J, with 16 bases between the two ends. The CDR3 loop is CASSLGASVSSQETQYF. Here the CDR3 DNA reads TGTGCCAGCAGCTTAGGGGCTAGCGTTTCGAGCCAAGAGACCCAGTACTTC.

The chain uses TRBV4-1 and TRBJ1-2; unclear D gene. Germline V gene sequence: CDR1 MGHRA, CDR2 YSYEKL. The CDR3 is 13 amino acids. V gave up 1 base and J gave up 2 bases, with 5 bases separating them. In DNA form, the CDR3 reads TGCGCCAGCAGCCAAGGAGAAAACTATGGCTACACCTTC. It translates to CASSQGENYGYTF.

This chain uses TRBV29-1 with TRBJ1-2; D is unresolved. In germline, CDR1 is SQVTM, CDR2 ANQGSEA. With 3 bases removed from V and 6 bases from J, the gap between germline ends came to 14 bases. The CDR3 is 13 amino acids. CDR3: CSVEKGGIDGYTF. CDR3 coding DNA: TGCAGCGTTGAGAAGGGAGGGATTGATGGCTACACCTTC.

The chain combines TRBV7-6 with TRBJ2-1; the match to TRBD2 covers 7 bases. This CDR3 spans 17 amino acids. CDR1 and CDR2 (germline): SGHVS, FNYEAQ. The ends lost 2 bases at V and 4 bases at J; junction bases unmatched: 11. The CDR3 is CASSLLTGLAAYNEQFF. The DNA of the CDR3 is TGTGCCAGCAGCTTACTCACCGGGCTAGCGGCTTACAATGAGCAGTTCTTC.

The chain employs TRBV12-5 and TRBJ2-7; perhaps TRBD1 as D (6 bases). In germline, CDR1 is LGHNT, CDR2 FRNRAP. The V end was cut by 5 bases, the J end by 2 bases, with 10 bases between. The CDR3 loop spans 13 amino acids. The CDR3 DNA reads as TGTGCTAGTGGTGGGGACACCACCTACGAGCAGTACTTC. Translating gives CASGGDTTYEQYF.

The chain links TRBV7-2 to TRBJ2-3; TRBD2 matches at 10 bases. Looked up from germline, CDR1 is SGHTA and CDR2 is FQGNSA. Trimming took 3 bases from V and 1 from J; bases not matched to a gene: 4. The CDR3 covers 16 residues. The CDR3 is CASSLAAGGGTDTQYF. In nucleotides, the CDR3 is TGTGCCAGCAGCTTGGCAGCGGGGGGGGGCACAGATACGCAGTATTTT.